This T cell receptor beta chain was retrieved from a study of T cell clonotyping in hematopoietic cell transplantation. TCRdb's table, derived via immunoSEQ multiplex PCR, lists solely in-frame clones and lacks some. The top ten hold under 15% of the sample, which has almost 20,000 clones, more than 60% seen once. The sequence derives from a man in his sixties in good health. Some clones in this sample may be carry-over from other donors' samples. Sequencing was carried out using peripheral blood mononuclear cells.

The CDR3 here is CASSGQGIWTEAFF. The CDR3 coding sequence is TGTGCCAGCAGTGGACAGGGAATTTGGACTGAAGCTTTCTTT. The V call is TRBV25-1, the J call TRBJ1-1; the match to TRBD1 covers 7 bases. The CDR3 spans 14 residues. The V gene's germline CDR1 is MGHDK and CDR2 SYGVNS. Unmatched junction bases numbered 7, after V lost 4 bases and J lost 5 bases.